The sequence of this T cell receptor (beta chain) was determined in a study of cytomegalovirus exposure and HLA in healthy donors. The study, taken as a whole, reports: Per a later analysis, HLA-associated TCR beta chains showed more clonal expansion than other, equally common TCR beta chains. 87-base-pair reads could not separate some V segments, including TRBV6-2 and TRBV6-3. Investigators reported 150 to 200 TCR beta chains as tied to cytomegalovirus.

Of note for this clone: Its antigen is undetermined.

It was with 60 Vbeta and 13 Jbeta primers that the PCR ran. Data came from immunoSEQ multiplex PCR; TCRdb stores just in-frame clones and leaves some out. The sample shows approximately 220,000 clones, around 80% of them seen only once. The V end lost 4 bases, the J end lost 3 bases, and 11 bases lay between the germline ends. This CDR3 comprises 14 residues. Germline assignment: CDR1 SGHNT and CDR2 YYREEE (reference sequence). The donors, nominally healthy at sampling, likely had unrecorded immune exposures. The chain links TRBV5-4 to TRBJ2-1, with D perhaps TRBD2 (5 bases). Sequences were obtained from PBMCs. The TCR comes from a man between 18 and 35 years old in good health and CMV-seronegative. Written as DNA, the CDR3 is TGTGCCAGCAGCCCCGGGATCATCTACAATGAGCAGTTCTTC. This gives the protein CASSPGIIYNEQFF.